Here is one T cell receptor (beta chain) with its context. The data belong to a study of PD-1 blockade in mismatch repair-deficient tumors. The CDR3 has 15 amino acids. Germline CDR1 is SGHTA and CDR2 is FQGNSA. The junction had 7 bases not matched to a gene; V was cut back by 5 bases and J by 1 base. This table comes from immunoSEQ multiplex PCR, and its TCRdb copy is limited to in-frame clones, with some not included. The table has 80,000 to 130,000 clones, over 75% seen once. V gene TRBV7-2 combines with J gene TRBJ2-5; 7 bases align to TRBD2. Here the sequenced sample was peripheral blood, taken roughly 36 weeks after starting pembrolizumab. The source is an adult with mismatch repair-deficient cancer. CDR3 in amino acids: CASSRPGTIQETQYF. The CDR3 DNA is TGTGCCAGCAGCCGACCCGGGACTATCCAAGAGACCCAGTACTTC.